Following are 29 T cell receptor beta chains from one sample sequenced in a study of Graves' ophthalmopathy and Graves' hyperthyroidism (dated by TCRdb to the late 2010s). Instrument used: Illumina HiSeq 2000. For repertoire sequencing, TCR beta CDR3 regions were amplified from RNA transcripts. A first-round RT-PCR used HTBI primers with the Qiagen OneStep RT-PCR kit, followed by a second-round multiplex PCR, size selection and purification. TCRdb passed the public sequencing reads through fastp at Q25 and MiXCR, retaining productive beta sequences. Rows with a matching CDR3 protein are joined into one entry that keeps the most common DNA and genes. The sample table records hundreds of thousands of distinct CDR3 sequences; about two fifths of these occur just once. The ten largest clones capture 3% to 4% of the sample. The specimen was peripheral blood. The receptors here all came from an adult man with Graves' ophthalmopathy.

This chain connects TRBV5-1 to TRBJ2-7, with D perhaps being TRBD1 or TRBD2 (5 bases each). This CDR3 is 14 amino acids long. CDR1 is SGHRS and CDR2 is YFSETQ in the germline V gene. V lost 4 bases and J 1 base, leaving 12 bases between the germline ends. The CDR3 sequence is CASSPGRRSYEQYF. CDR3 in DNA: TGCGCCAGCAGCCCGGGGCGGAGATCCTACGAGCAGTACTTC.

Details on this clonotype: Relative to the germline gene, one junction end is altered; a read error may explain this. The chain employs TRBV12-3 or TRBV12-4 and TRBJ1-1; no reliable D call. The CDR3 runs 14 residues. CDR3 sequence: CASRMRRINTEAFF. The DNA of the CDR3 is TGTGCCAGCAGAATGAGGCGGATTAACACTGAGGCTTTCTTT.

The rearrangement links TRBV20-1 to TRBJ1-1; tentative D call: TRBD1 (6 bases). Germline V CDR1 and CDR2: DFQATT, SNEGSKA (reference sequence). This CDR3 comprises 15 residues. Trimming left V 1 base short and J 3 bases short, with 15 bases between. CDR3 nucleotide sequence: TGCAGTGCTAGAGGATCCGCAGGGGACGACACTGAAGCTTTCTTT. Protein sequence: CSARGSAGDDTEAFF.

On this clonotype itself: One end of the junction varies from germline; a read error may be responsible. The rearrangement joins TRBV2 to TRBJ1-6; 8 bases match TRBD1. This CDR3 region has 14 residues. CDR1 and CDR2 from the germline V gene are SNHLY and FYNNEI. The CDR3, as DNA: TGTGCCAGCAGCTCACAGGGGGGAACGACACCCCTCCACTTC. Its translation is CASSSQGGTTPLHF.

Notes on this clonotype: Being one base from a much bigger clone, this may be a read error. Here the CDR3 omits its conserved ending phenylalanine or tryptophan, so a read error is the likely source. The V call is TRBV6-2 or TRBV6-3, the J call TRBJ1-1; no definite D call. Per the germline V gene, CDR1 is MNHEY and CDR2 is SVGEGT. The CDR3 loop spans 14 amino acids. CDR3 sequence: CASSSLAANTEAFS. CDR3 coding DNA: TGCGCCAGCAGCTCCCTCGCGGCGAACACTGAAGCTTTCTCT.

The rearrangement uses TRBV6-5 and TRBJ1-5; D unclear. Trimming cost V 7 bases and J 0 bases, with 16 bases left between them. CDR1 is MNHEY, CDR2 SVGAGI, per germline. This CDR3 contains 16 residues. The CDR3 bases are TGTGCCAGCACCCAAACCACCATTTATAGCAATCAGCCCCAGCATTTT. Amino acids: CASTQTTIYSNQPQHF.

As for this clonotype: This may be a read error, as it is one base from a much larger clone. V is TRBV20-1 and J is TRBJ1-1; TRBD1 might be the D (6 bases). The germline V gene encodes CDR1 DFQATT and CDR2 SNEGSKA (reference sequence). Trimming stripped 8 bases from V and 1 base from J, with 14 bases between. The CDR3 runs to 13 residues. The CDR3: CSTTPQGNTEAFF. CDR3 nucleotides: TGCAGTACTACCCCACAGGGGAACACTGAAGCTTTCTTT.

This clonotype was found a few times. The rearrangement joins TRBV9 to TRBJ2-2; no definite D call. Germline V gene sequence: CDR1 SGDLS, CDR2 YYNGEE. The V gene lost 0 bases and the J gene lost 0 bases, with 9 bases spanning the gap. The CDR3 length is 16 residues. CDR3 in amino acids: CASSVVDLANTGELFF. The CDR3 DNA sequence: TGTGCCAGCAGCGTAGTAGACCTTGCGAACACCGGGGAGCTGTTTTTT.

Concerning this clonotype: Relative to the germline gene, one junction end is altered; a read error may explain this. The rearrangement uses TRBV20-1 and TRBJ1-5; the D gene is possibly TRBD1 (6 bases). This CDR3 comprises 15 residues. Germline CDR1 DFQATT, CDR2 SNEGSKA (reference sequence). CDR3 amino acids: CSAGDRRGKYQPQHF. The CDR3 nucleotides are TGCAGTGCTGGAGATCGCAGGGGTAAATATCAGCCCCAGCATTTT.

This clonotype occurred a few times. The chain combines TRBV6-4 with TRBJ2-2, with 10 bases aligning to TRBD1. Germline CDR1 and CDR2: MRHNA and SNTAGT. The CDR3 spans 14 residues. V was clipped by 6 bases and J by 7 bases; unmatched bases: 5. CDR3 sequence: CASRPGTGDGELFF. In nucleotides, the CDR3 is TGTGCCAGCAGACCTGGGACAGGGGACGGGGAGCTGTTTTTT.

In the case of this clonotype: A much larger clone lies a single base off, so this may be a read error. V is TRBV24-1 and J is TRBJ2-3, with 7 nucleotides matching TRBD1. The closer fit of TRBJ1-5 to the DNA end suggests the J call may be wrong. Germline CDR1 is KGHDR and CDR2 is SFDVKD. This CDR3 is 12 amino acids long. The CDR3 loop is CATSGGTDTQHF. The CDR3 DNA follows: TGTGCCACCAGTGGTGGGACAGATACGCAGCATTTT.

The rearrangement uses TRBV11-2 and TRBJ2-2, with D hard to call. V dropped 0 bases and J dropped 9 bases, with 26 bases sitting between them. Germline V gene sequence: CDR1 SGHAT, CDR2 FQNNGV. The CDR3 length is 19 residues. The CDR3 nucleotides read TGTGCCAGCAGCTTAGAGGTTTTTGCCACTCCCCCCGAACACCGGGAGCTGTTTTTT. Translating it yields CASSLEVFATPPEHRELFF.

As regards this clonotype: Mismatch with germline at one junction end may stem from a read error. This chain connects TRBV25-1 to TRBJ2-6; no definite D call. CDR1 is MGHDK and CDR2 is SYGVNS in the germline V gene. The CDR3 is 18 residues long. CDR3 DNA sequence: TGCGCCAGCAGCCAATATGATGGACGGAGCTCTGGGGCCAACGTCCTGACTTTC. Translation gives CASSQYDGRSSGANVLTF.

This clonotype was seen repeatedly, ten times or more. This chain joins TRBV10-3 and TRBJ1-5; D uncertain. The V end was cut by 0 bases, the J end by 2 bases, with 11 bases between. Germline values: CDR1 ENHRY, CDR2 SYGVKD. The CDR3 is 16 amino acids. The CDR3 nucleotides read TGTGCCATCAGTGAGTCGCTCAGGCAGGGCAATCAGCCCCAGCATTTT. It specifies CAISESLRQGNQPQHF.

The rearrangement joins TRBV2 to TRBJ2-2, with D perhaps given as TRBD1 or TRBD2 (5 bases each). Trimming took off 4 bases at V and 4 bases at J, with 16 bases between the two ends. The germline V gene has CDR1 SNHLY and CDR2 FYNNEI. The CDR3 has 16 residues. The CDR3 nucleotides are TGTGCCAGCAGTGCCCGGACGGGGACGGGCACCGGGGAGCTGTTTTTT. It translates to CASSARTGTGTGELFF.

The J gene is TRBJ2-7, the V gene TRBV20-1, with 10 bases lining up with TRBD1. J was trimmed by 3 bases and V by 5 bases; bases with no gene match: 7. This CDR3 spans 14 amino acids. The germline V gene has CDR1 DFQATT and CDR2 SNEGSKA (reference sequence). This chain's CDR3 is CSAGDRGGGYEQYF. The CDR3 nucleotides are TGCAGTGCTGGGGACAGGGGAGGGGGCTACGAGCAGTACTTC.

The gene calls are TRBV7-9 and TRBJ2-3, with 8 positions matching TRBD2. Germline loops: CDR1 SEHNR, CDR2 FQNEAQ (reference sequence). CDR3 length: 14 amino acids. After removal of 5 bases from V and 3 bases from J, the junction contained 4 bases not matched to a gene. DNA of the CDR3: TGTGCCAGCAGCCCCTCGGGAGGGACAGATACGCAGTATTTT. It yields the protein CASSPSGGTDTQYF. The whole variable domain, remainder taken from reference TRBV7-9 and TRBJ2-3, is DTGVSQNPRHKITKRGQNVTFRCDPISEHNRLYWYRQTLGQGPEFLTYFQNEAQLEKSRLLSDRFSAERPKGSFSTLEIQRTEQGDSAMYLCASSPSGGTDTQYFGPGTRLTVL.

The gene calls are TRBV29-1 and TRBJ1-3, with TRBD1 as a possible D gene (5 bases). The CDR3 contains 13 residues. Germline CDR1 SQVTM, CDR2 ANQGSEA. The ends were cut back, 5 bases at V and 0 bases at J, with 8 bases in the middle. CDR3 sequence: CSVRQGSGNTIYF. The DNA of the CDR3 is TGCAGCGTTCGGCAGGGCTCTGGAAACACCATATATTTT.

This clonotype showed up just a few times. The CDR3 coding sequence is TGTGCCAGCAGTTCTCAGCCAGTATTTGGCTACACCTTC. Its translation: CASSSQPVFGYTF. The chain carries TRBV6-6 and TRBJ1-2; D call uncertain. CDR1 and CDR2 from the germline V gene are MNHNY and SVGAGI (reference sequence). This CDR3 spans 13 amino acids. Trimming removed 4 bases at V and 7 bases at J, with 13 bases between.

This clonotype was recorded many times. The V call is TRBV7-6, the J call TRBJ1-4; 7 positions match TRBD1. The germline V gene encodes CDR1 SGHVS and CDR2 FNYEAQ. The J segment lost 0 bases and the V segment lost 5 bases, leaving 6 bases of the junction unmatched. The CDR3 totals 16 residues. The DNA of the CDR3 is TGTGCCAGCAGCGCCAGACAGGGCCCAACTAATGAAAAACTGTTTTTT. Amino acids: CASSARQGPTNEKLFF.

This clonotype was recorded many times. The V call is TRBV7-2, the J call TRBJ2-7; D may be TRBD1 or TRBD2 (5 bases each). The V and J ends lost 3 bases and 2 bases respectively, with 14 bases between them. Germline V gives CDR1 SGHTA, CDR2 FQGNSA. The CDR3 extends over 15 amino acids. The CDR3 here is CASSFGRGSPYEQYF. In DNA form, the CDR3 reads TGTGCCAGCAGCTTTGGTCGGGGCAGCCCCTACGAGCAGTACTTC.

This clonotype appeared many times. The rearrangement uses TRBV9 and TRBJ2-7, with 9 bases that match TRBD1. The CDR3 is 14 amino acids. Germline-derived CDR1 and CDR2 are SGDLS and YYNGEE. Trimming took 3 bases from V and 5 from J; bases not matched to a gene: 6. This CDR3 reads CASSADRGSDEQYF. In DNA, the CDR3 is TGTGCCAGCAGCGCCGACAGGGGGTCGGACGAGCAGTACTTC.

This chain joins TRBV25-1 and TRBJ2-7; possible D gene TRBD1, 5 bases. Trimming removed 5 bases at V and 1 base at J, with 21 bases between. Germline lookup yields CDR1 MGHDK and CDR2 SYGVNS. The CDR3 extends over 17 amino acids. DNA of the CDR3: TGTGCCAGCAGTCTCCACCAGAGGCAGGGCCAATCCTACGAGCAGTACTTC. The encoded protein is CASSLHQRQGQSYEQYF.

This clonotype was counted ten times or more. This may arise from a read error, as a much more abundant clone is one base away. The genes are TRBV2 and TRBJ1-1; D is undetermined. The CDR3 runs to 13 residues. V gave up 2 bases and J gave up 1 base, with 5 bases separating them. CDR1 and CDR2 (germline): SNHLY, FYNNEI. The CDR3 DNA sequence: TGTGCCAGCAGTGAATGGGGGAACACTGAAGCTTTCTTT. Amino acids: CASSEWGNTEAFF.

As regards this clonotype: One end of the junction does not line up with germline, which may come from a read error. The chain joins TRBV10-3 to TRBJ2-2; the match to TRBD1 covers 10 bases. The CDR3 is 14 amino acids. Germline values: CDR1 ENHRY, CDR2 SYGVKD. The CDR3 DNA reads TGTGCCAGCAGTTATGGGACAGGGGCTTTGGAGCTGTTTTTT. Protein product: CASSYGTGALELFF.

The sample holds one count of this clonotype. This chain joins TRBV7-9 and TRBJ1-6, with TRBD1 matching 7 bases. This CDR3 has 17 amino acids. V shed 1 base, J shed 3 bases, and the junction held 6 bases outside the gene matches. Germline-derived CDR1 and CDR2 are SEHNR and FQNEAQ (reference sequence). CDR3 sequence: CASSLEGDSLYNSPLHF. CDR3 bases: TGTGCCAGCAGCTTAGAGGGGGACAGCCTCTATAATTCACCCCTCCACTTT.

In this sample, this clonotype turned up many times. The chain couples TRBV7-9 to TRBJ1-4; 8 positions match TRBD1. The CDR3 runs 19 residues. V lost 5 bases to trimming and J lost 5 bases; unmatched junction nucleotides: 19. Looked up from germline, CDR1 is SEHNR and CDR2 is FQNEAQ (reference sequence). This chain's CDR3 is CASSPSGTGPLFLNEKLFF. The CDR3 DNA reads as TGTGCCAGCAGCCCTTCCGGGACAGGACCCCTTTTTCTGAATGAAAAACTGTTTTTT.

Of note for this clonotype: The junction shows a germline mismatch at one end, possibly a read error. The chain couples TRBV30 to TRBJ1-1; D call uncertain. Germline CDR1 GTSNPN, CDR2 SVGIG (reference sequence). CDR3 length: 14 residues. The CDR3 DNA reads as TGTGCCTGGAGGTTATTAAGAGGGAACACTGGAGCTTTCTTT. It translates to CAWRLLRGNTGAFF.

This clonotype appeared many times. This rearrangement joins TRBV29-1 to TRBJ2-7; 10 bases line up with TRBD1. The CDR3 contains 13 residues. Looked up from germline, CDR1 is SQVTM and CDR2 is ANQGSEA. V trimming: 4 bases; J trimming: 4 bases; junction bases outside the gene matches: 4. The CDR3 spells CSVVAGQGYEQYF. The DNA of the CDR3 is TGCAGCGTTGTTGCGGGACAGGGGTACGAGCAGTACTTC.